This T cell receptor beta chain was recorded in a study of PD-L1 blockade in urothelial cancer. The repertoire was sequenced with immunoSEQ multiplex PCR; TCRdb's copy has only in-frame clones and lacks some. The sample lists 70,000 or so clones; 90% were seen once. Time point described: pretreatment peripheral blood. Locally advanced or metastatic urothelial carcinoma was present in patients. V lost 9 bases to trimming and J lost 0 bases, with 15 bases between them. Germline CDR1 reads MDHEN; CDR2 reads SYDVKM. The CDR3 extends over 16 amino acids. The sequence derives from a man between 70 and 80 years old with urothelial cancer. The sample was PBMCs, taken around atezolizumab (anti-PD-L1) treatment. The chain joins TRBV28 to TRBJ2-6; a possible D gene is TRBD2 (6 bases). CDR3: CASAGTPSSGANVLTF. CDR3 DNA: TGTGCCAGTGCCGGGACTCCTAGCTCTGGGGCCAACGTCCTGACTTTC.